This TCR beta chain was documented in a study of blood T cell repertoires in COVID-19. In the authors' workflow: Using reference gene primer amplification, nucleated cell counts were estimated. Repertoires were generated with immunoSEQ multiplex PCR, while TCRdb's copy carries only in-frame clones and drops some. V and J calls and clone size are given by that table; D and trimming were obtained from the DNA. The table lists 40,000 to 65,000 clones, 70% to 90% of them singletons. The CDR3 runs 11 residues. Trimming removed 6 bases from V and 10 bases from J, with 9 bases in between. Germline assignment: CDR1 KGHSH and CDR2 LQKENI. This clone was found a few times.

The sequence came from a man between 65 and 79 years old with active COVID-19. Input material: peripheral blood. This chain links TRBV18 with TRBJ2-2; D possibly corresponds to TRBD1 (5 bases). The CDR3 is CASSRQQELFF. The CDR3 DNA is TGTGCCAGCTCCCGACAGCAGGAGCTGTTTTTT.